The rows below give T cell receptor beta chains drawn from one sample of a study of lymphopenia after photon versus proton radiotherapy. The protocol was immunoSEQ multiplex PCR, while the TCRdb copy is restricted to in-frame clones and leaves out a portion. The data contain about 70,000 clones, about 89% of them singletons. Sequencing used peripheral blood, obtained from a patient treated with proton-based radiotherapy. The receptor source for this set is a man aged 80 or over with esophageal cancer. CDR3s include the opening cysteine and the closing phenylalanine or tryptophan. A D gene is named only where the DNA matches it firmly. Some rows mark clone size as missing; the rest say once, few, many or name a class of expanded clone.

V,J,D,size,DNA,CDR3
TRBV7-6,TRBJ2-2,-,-,TGTGCCAGCAGCTTAGGGGTTATCGGGGAGCTGTTTTTT,CASSLGVIGELFF
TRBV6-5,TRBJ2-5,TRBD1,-,TGTGCCAGCAGTTCGTCGACAGGGTACCAAGAGACCCAGTACTTC,CASSSSTGYQETQYF
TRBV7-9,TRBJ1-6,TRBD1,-,TGTGCCAGCAGCTCCCGACAGGGAGGTATCCCCGATCGTTCACCCCTCCACTTT,CASSSRQGGIPDRSPLHF
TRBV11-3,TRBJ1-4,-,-,TGTGCCAGCAGCTTAGTCCCCCCAAATGAAAAACTGTTTTTT,CASSLVPPNEKLFF
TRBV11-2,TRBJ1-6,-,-,TGTGCCAGCTCCCCTACCGGGCGGCAGGGTCCCTATAATTCACCCCTCCACTTT,CASSPTGRQGPYNSPLHF
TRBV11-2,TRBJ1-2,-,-,TGTGCCAGCAGCTTAGGTAACAGTGGCTACACCTTC,CASSLGNSGYTF
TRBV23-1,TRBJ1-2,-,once,TGCGCCAGCAGTCAATTGAGGGGGGACTGCTATGGCTACACCTTC,CASSQLRGDCYGYTF
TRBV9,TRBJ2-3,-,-,TGTGCCAGCAGCGTAGGGGTAGCACAGAAGGCAGATACGCAGTATTTT,CASSVGVAQKADTQYF
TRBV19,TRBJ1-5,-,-,TGTGCCAGTAGTATCTTCAGGGGCGGCAATCAGCCCCAGCATTTT,CASSIFRGGNQPQHF
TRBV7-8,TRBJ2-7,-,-,TGTGCCAGCAGCTTAGCATTTGGGACAAGGGGTTCGGAGCAGTACTTC,CASSLAFGTRGSEQYF
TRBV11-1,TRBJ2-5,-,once,TGTGCCAGCAGCTTAGCGTATCCTAGTTGGGAGACCCAGTACTTC,CASSLAYPSWETQYF
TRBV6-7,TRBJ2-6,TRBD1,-,TGTGCCAGCAGTTCTGGGACAGGGGGCTTCTCTGGGGCCAACGTCCTGACTTTC,CASSSGTGGFSGANVLTF
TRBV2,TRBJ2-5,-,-,TGTGCCAGCAGTGAACCGAGGGGGAGAAGGGGCGCAGAGACCCAGTACTTC,CASSEPRGRRGAETQYF
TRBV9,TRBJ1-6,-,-,TGTGCCAGCAGCGTAGGAGATAATTCACCCCTCCACTTT,CASSVGDNSPLHF
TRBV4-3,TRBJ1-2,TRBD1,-,TGCGCCAGCAGCCGGGACAGGGCCTATGGCTACACCTTC,CASSRDRAYGYTF
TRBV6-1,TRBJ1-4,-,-,TGTGCCAGCAAGGAGGGCGGGTTCGAAAAACTGTTTTTT,CASKEGGFEKLFF
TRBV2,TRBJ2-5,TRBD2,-,TGTGCCAGCGAACTAGCGGGGGGATCACAAGAGACCCAGTACTTC,CASELAGGSQETQYF
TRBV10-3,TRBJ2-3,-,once,TGTGCCACCGGGGGACAGACAGATACGCAGTATTTT,CATGGQTDTQYF
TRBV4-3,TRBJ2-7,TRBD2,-,TGCGCCAGCAGCCAAGTAGCGGGAGCCTACGAGCAGTACTTC,CASSQVAGAYEQYF
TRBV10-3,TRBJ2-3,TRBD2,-,TGTGCCATCGGGTGGAGCGGGGGGGGCACAGATACGCAGTATTTT,CAIGWSGGGTDTQYF
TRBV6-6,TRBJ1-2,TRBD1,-,TGTGCCAGCAGTTTCGACAGGGGTGGCTACACCTTC,CASSFDRGGYTF
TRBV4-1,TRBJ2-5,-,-,TGCGCCAGCAGCCAAGAGGGGCTCATTACGGAGACCCAGTACTTC,CASSQEGLITETQYF
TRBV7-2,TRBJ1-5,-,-,TGTGCCAGCAGCTCCTACGTCGGATCGGCCCAGCATTTT,CASSSYVGSAQHF
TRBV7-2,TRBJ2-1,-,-,TGTGCCAGCAGTCTAACCGGGACTTACTACAATGAGCAGTTCTTC,CASSLTGTYYNEQFF
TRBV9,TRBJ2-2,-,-,TGTGCCAGCAGCGTAGCGACCCTGGGCCACACCGGGGAGCTGTTTTTT,CASSVATLGHTGELFF
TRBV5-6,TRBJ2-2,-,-,TGTGCCAGCAGCTTGGTTCTCGATGGGGAGCTGTTTTTT,CASSLVLDGELFF
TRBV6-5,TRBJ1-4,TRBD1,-,TGTGCCAGCAGTTACTCGGACAGGGGTAATGAAAAACTGTTTTTT,CASSYSDRGNEKLFF
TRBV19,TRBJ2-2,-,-,TGTGCCAGTAGTATTCAGGTCTGGAACACCGGGGAGCTGTTTTTT,CASSIQVWNTGELFF
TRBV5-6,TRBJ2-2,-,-,TGTGCCAGCAGCATGCCGACAGGAAACACCGGGGAGCTGTTTTTT,CASSMPTGNTGELFF
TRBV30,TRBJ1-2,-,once,TGTGCCTGGAGTGTATGGTCGGGTGGCTACACCTTC,CAWSVWSGGYTF
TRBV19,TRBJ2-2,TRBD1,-,TGTGCCAGTACCGGGACAGGGGGCACCGGGGAGCTGTTTTTT,CASTGTGGTGELFF
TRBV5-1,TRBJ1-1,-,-,TGCGCCAGCAGCTTGAGTGACAGCTCTACTGAAGCTTTCTTT,CASSLSDSSTEAFF
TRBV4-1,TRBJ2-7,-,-,TGCGCCAGCAGACCTCGACAGACGGAAACCTACGAGCAGTACTTC,CASRPRQTETYEQYF
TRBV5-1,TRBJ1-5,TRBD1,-,TGCGCCAGCAGCGCCGGAGTGGGACAGGGTTATCAGCCCCAGCATTTT,CASSAGVGQGYQPQHF
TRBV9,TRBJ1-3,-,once,TGTGCCAGCAGCGTACAGGGCTTCTCTGGAAACACCATATATTTT,CASSVQGFSGNTIYF
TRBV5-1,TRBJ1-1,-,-,TGCGCCAGCAGCCAGAACCACGGGACTGAAGCTTTCTTT,CASSQNHGTEAFF
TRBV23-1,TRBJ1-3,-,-,TGCGCCAGCAGTCAAGCGTACTCTGGAAACACCATATATTTT,CASSQAYSGNTIYF
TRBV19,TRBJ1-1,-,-,TGTGCCAGTAGTATAGTGAGGTCGACTGAAGCTTTCTTT,CASSIVRSTEAFF
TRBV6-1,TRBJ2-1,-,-,TGTGCCAGCAGTGATCTCCCCAGTCGGTTACAGGACAACTACAATGAGCAGTTCTTC,CASSDLPSRLQDNYNEQFF
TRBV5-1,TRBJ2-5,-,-,TGCGCCAGCAGCCCACACAGGGTTTCACAACCTATCCAAGAGACCCAGTACTTC,CASSPHRVSQPIQETQYF
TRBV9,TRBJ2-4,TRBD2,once,TGTGCCAGCAGCGTGAGACCCCGACTCGGAGCGGGAGGGAACATTCAGTACTTC,CASSVRPRLGAGGNIQYF
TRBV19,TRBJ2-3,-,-,TGTGCCAGTAGTATAGGACAGCCTCCCACAGATACGCAGTATTTT,CASSIGQPPTDTQYF
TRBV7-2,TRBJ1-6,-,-,TGTGCCAGCAGCTTGGGGGGGCCGTATAATTCACCCCTCCACTTT,CASSLGGPYNSPLHF
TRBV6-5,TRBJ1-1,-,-,TGTGCCAGCAGTTACGAGGGGATGAACACTGAAGCTTTCTTT,CASSYEGMNTEAFF
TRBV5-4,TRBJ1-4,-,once,TGTGCCAGCAGCTCCAGGGACGGGGTTAATGAAAAACTGTTTTTT,CASSSRDGVNEKLFF
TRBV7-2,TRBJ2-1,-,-,TGTGCCAGCAGCTCCCCGGGATGGGGCAATGAGCAGTTCTTC,CASSSPGWGNEQFF
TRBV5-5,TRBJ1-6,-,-,TGTGCCAGCAGCTTAGTCTACGGCGGGAATTCACCCCTCCACTTT,CASSLVYGGNSPLHF
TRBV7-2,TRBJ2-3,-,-,TGTGCCAGCAGCTTATTCCCCCGAAACACAGATACGCAGTATTTT,CASSLFPRNTDTQYF
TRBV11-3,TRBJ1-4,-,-,TGTGCCAGCAGCGCTACTTTCAGGGTATCTAATGAAAAACTGTTTTTT,CASSATFRVSNEKLFF
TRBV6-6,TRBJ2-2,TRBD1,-,TGTGCCAGTTTACAGGGGGCGCTTACCGGGGAGCTGTTTTTT,CASLQGALTGELFF
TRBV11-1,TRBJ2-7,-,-,TGTGCCAGCAGCTTAAGGGGCAACTATTACGAGCAGTACTTC,CASSLRGNYYEQYF
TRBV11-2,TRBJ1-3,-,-,TGTGCCAGCAGCTTGTCGGGGCGGGCGGGAAACACCATATATTTT,CASSLSGRAGNTIYF
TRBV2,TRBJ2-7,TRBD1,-,TGTGCCAGCAGTTGGGACAGGGCTGGCGAGCAGTACTTC,CASSWDRAGEQYF